This entry lists 15 T cell receptor beta chains sequenced from one sample in a study of OX40 agonist ivuxolimab in advanced cancers. Clones were sequenced by immunoSEQ multiplex PCR, and TCRdb holds only the in-frame ones, with some missing. The table has about 73,000 clones, over 80% seen once; the top ten hold 10% to 11%. Sample: CD4+ or CD8+ T cells sorted from blood, taken in a trial of the OX40 agonist ivuxolimab. Every receptor here comes from an adult with an advanced solid tumor such as melanoma, head and neck, liver or kidney cancer.

This sequence joins TRBV6-6 and TRBJ1-4, with TRBD1 matching over 8 bases. The germline V gene has CDR1 MNHNY and CDR2 SVGAGI (reference sequence). V shed 6 bases, J shed 8 bases, and the junction held 2 bases outside the gene matches. CDR3 length equals 12 residues. This CDR3 is CASRTGEEKLFF. The CDR3 DNA reads TGTGCCAGCAGGACAGGGGAAGAAAAACTGTTTTTT.

The table lists this clone with a count of one. V and J are TRBV13 and TRBJ2-1; D ambiguous. The germline V gene encodes CDR1 PRHDT and CDR2 FYEKMQ (reference sequence). CDR3 length: 13 residues. V was shortened by 0 bases and J by 5 bases, with 5 bases between the two germline ends. For the CDR3, the DNA is TGTGCCAGCAGCTTAGGGTCTAACAATGAGCAGTTCTTC. Its translation is CASSLGSNNEQFF.

V gene TRBV5-4 combines with J gene TRBJ2-7; 7 nucleotides align to TRBD1. The CDR3 extends over 14 amino acids. V shed 2 bases and J 5 bases; nucleotides not matched to a gene: 7. The germline CDR1 and CDR2 sequences are SGHNT and YYREEE (reference sequence). The CDR3 sequence is CASSLGQGVDEQYF. CDR3 in DNA: TGTGCCAGCAGCTTAGGGCAGGGGGTCGACGAGCAGTACTTC.

This chain's CDR3 is CASRDRGYNEQFF. The CDR3 region has the DNA TGTGCCAGCAGGGACAGGGGCTACAATGAGCAGTTCTTC. The chain couples TRBV6-6 to TRBJ2-1; 9 bases map to TRBD1. Per the germline V gene, CDR1 is MNHNY and CDR2 is SVGAGI (reference sequence). The junction had 0 bases not matched to a gene; V was cut back by 6 bases and J by 3 bases. The CDR3 totals 13 residues.

This clone was seen only once. The genes are TRBV28 and TRBJ1-1; D is unclear. The germline V gene encodes CDR1 MDHEN and CDR2 SYDVKM. This CDR3 has 15 residues. The V and J ends lost 6 bases and 0 bases respectively, with 14 bases between them. CDR3 sequence: CASSLRGVLNTEAFF. In DNA, the CDR3 is TGTGCCAGCAGCCTCCGTGGGGTCTTGAACACTGAAGCTTTCTTT. The entire variable domain, with the rest obtained from reference TRBV28 and TRBJ1-1, is as follows: DVKVTQSSRYLVKRTGEKVFLECVQDMDHENMFWYRQDPGLGLRLIYFSYDVKMKEKGDIPEGYSVSREKKERFSLILESASTNQTSMYLCASSLRGVLNTEAFFGQGTRLTVV.

The chain couples TRBV5-4 to TRBJ2-7; D gene ambiguous. The germline V gene has CDR1 SGHNT and CDR2 YYREEE (reference sequence). The V end lost 3 bases, the J end lost 2 bases, and 9 bases lay between the germline ends. The CDR3 has 13 residues. CDR3 amino acids: CASSSIGPYEQYF. CDR3 DNA sequence: TGTGCCAGCAGCTCGATCGGGCCCTACGAGCAGTACTTC. Full variable domain (missing parts from reference TRBV5-4 and TRBJ2-7): ETGVTQSPTHLIKTRGQQVTLRCSSQSGHNTVSWYQQALGQGPQFIFQYYREEENGRGNFPPRFSGLQFPNYSSELNVNALELDDSALYLCASSSIGPYEQYFGPGTRLTVT.

This rearrangement joins TRBV5-6 to TRBJ1-1, with D unclear. This CDR3 has 14 amino acids. The germline V and J ends were trimmed by 0 bases and 6 bases, with 12 bases remaining between them. The germline gives CDR1 SGHDT, CDR2 YYEEEE. This CDR3 is CASSLDGQRAEAFF. The DNA of the CDR3 is TGTGCCAGCAGCTTGGACGGGCAGCGGGCTGAAGCTTTCTTT.

This sequence joins TRBV10-3 and TRBJ2-1, with TRBD2 matching over 14 bases. Trimming at V came to 7 bases and at J to 5 bases, leaving 13 bases not matched to a gene. The CDR3 spans 18 residues. The germline V gene has CDR1 ENHRY and CDR2 SYGVKD. This CDR3 reads CAIMGLAGEGQGDNEQFF. The CDR3 nucleotides read TGTGCCATCATGGGACTAGCGGGAGAGGGGCAGGGGGACAATGAGCAGTTCTTC.

V usage is TRBV6-1 and J usage is TRBJ1-1; D not certain. The germline gives CDR1 MNHNS, CDR2 SASEGT. The V end was cut by 8 bases, the J end by 8 bases, with 12 bases between. The CDR3 has 11 amino acids. The CDR3 region is CASHDTGEAFF. The CDR3 nucleotides read TGTGCCAGCCATGACACTGGCGAAGCTTTCTTT.

The CDR3, as DNA: TGTGCCAGCAGTCAGGGGGACACTGAAGCTTTCTTT. As protein: CASSQGDTEAFF. The J gene is TRBJ1-1, the V gene TRBV6-5, with TRBD1 matching 7 bases. The CDR3 runs to 12 residues. The trim removed 5 bases at V and 3 bases at J, leaving 0 bases unmatched. The germline V gene has CDR1 MNHEY and CDR2 SVGAGI.

In DNA form, the CDR3 reads TGTGCCAGCAGCTCCGGGCCTTACTACGAGCAGTACTTC. It codes for CASSSGPYYEQYF. The V and J genes are TRBV7-7 and TRBJ2-7, with D hard to call. The CDR3 totals 13 residues. Trimming removed 4 bases at V and 3 bases at J, with 10 bases between. The V gene's germline CDR1 is SSHAT and CDR2 FNYEAQ (reference sequence).

J is TRBJ2-2 and V is TRBV7-3, with a weak D call TRBD2 (6 bases). The CDR3 is 18 amino acids. Per germline, CDR1 SGHTA and CDR2 FQGTGA. Trimming shortened V by 5 bases and J by 0 bases, and 19 bases separated the two germline ends. CDR3 amino acids: CASSQNGGTAANTGELFF. In DNA, the CDR3 is TGTGCCAGCAGCCAAAACGGCGGGACCGCGGCGAACACCGGGGAGCTGTTTTTT.

As concerns this clone: Other DNA sequences in the same sample also yield this CDR3. J is TRBJ1-2 and V is TRBV5-4; D unclear. The V end lost 2 bases, the J end lost 4 bases, and 6 bases lay between the germline ends. CDR1 is SGHNT, CDR2 YYREEE, per germline (reference sequence). The CDR3 runs to 12 residues. The CDR3 is CASSLGSYGYTF. In nucleotides, the CDR3 is TGTGCCAGCAGCTTAGGCAGCTATGGCTACACCTTC.

This chain links TRBV6-1 with TRBJ2-2; 9 bases are shared with TRBD1. Germline lookup yields CDR1 MNHNS and CDR2 SASEGT. V trimming: 6 bases; J trimming: 6 bases; junction bases outside the gene matches: 5. The CDR3 sequence is 14 residues long. The CDR3 DNA reads TGTGCCAGCAGGGGACAGGGAAGGGCCGGGGAGCTGTTTTTT. It specifies CASRGQGRAGELFF.

This chain joins TRBV5-5 and TRBJ2-2; tentatively, D is TRBD1 (6 bases). The CDR3 is 15 amino acids. CDR1 SGHKS and CDR2 YYEKEE come from the germline V gene (reference sequence). V was cut by 4 bases and J by 0 bases, with 10 bases left in between. The CDR3 DNA follows: TGTGCCAGCAGCCCCCAGGGGCCGAACACCGGGGAGCTGTTTTTT. It codes for CASSPQGPNTGELFF.